This T cell receptor beta chain is from a study of PD-L1 blockade in urothelial cancer. Study background: About 85% of the 29 patients were males with bladder-origin urothelial cancer. Peripheral blood specimens exhibited a median yield of roughly 140,000 T cells. General study findings and limits: Pretreatment TCR clonality in blood, when below the median, was predictive of better survival.

The CDR3 sequence is 13 residues long. The germline V and J ends were trimmed by 5 bases and 2 bases, with 10 bases remaining between them. Germline V gene lookup returns CDR1 SEHNR and CDR2 FQNEAQ (reference sequence). The study enrolled patients with locally advanced or metastatic urothelial carcinoma. Details on this clone: Its cognate antigen is unknown.

Method: immunoSEQ multiplex PCR; TCRdb's copy keeps in-frame clones and lacks some. The sample carries fewer than 35,000 clones, 87% recorded once. The sequenced sample was PBMCs, obtained around atezolizumab (anti-PD-L1) treatment. The sequence was collected from a man in his fifties or sixties with urothelial cancer. The rearrangement joins TRBV7-9 to TRBJ2-7, with D tentatively TRBD1 (5 bases). The CDR3 coding sequence is TGTGCCAGCAGCCCTCGACAGACCTACGAGCAGTACTTC. Encoded protein: CASSPRQTYEQYF.